This is a list of T cell receptor beta chains from one sample in a study of shared clonotypes between healthy human individuals. Sequencing was performed with immunoSEQ multiplex PCR; in TCRdb, only in-frame clones are kept and a portion is missing. The top ten hold approximately 1.1% of the sample, which has about 1.5 million clones, about 96% seen once. The sequenced sample consisted of naive CD4+ T cells sorted from blood. These TCRs come from a young man in good health. Both conserved end residues are part of each CDR3. The D gene is left open where the match is weak. A row's size may be missing; if present it is once, few, many or a size class.

V,D,size,J,CDR3,DNA
TRBV29-1,NA,NA,TRBJ2-7,CSVALPGEQYF,TGCAGCGTTGCACTACCGGGGGAGCAGTACTTC
TRBV11-2,TRBD2,NA,TRBJ2-3,CASTITSGYTDTQYF,TGTGCCAGCACCATCACTAGCGGGTACACAGATACGCAGTATTTT
TRBV6-6,NA,NA,TRBJ1-1,CASSKGRIEAFF,TGTGCCAGCAGTAAGGGACGGATTGAAGCTTTCTTT
TRBV6-5,TRBD1,NA,TRBJ1-2,CASSLGGQGHGYTF,TGTGCCAGCAGTTTAGGGGGACAGGGGCATGGCTACACCTTC
TRBV21-1,NA,NA,TRBJ1-6,CASSHLGQGKNSSYNSPLHF,TGTGCCAGCAGTCACCTTGGACAGGGAAAGAACAGCTCCTATAATTCACCCCTCCACTTT
TRBV25-1,TRBD2,once,TRBJ2-1,CASSESTSGRRYEQFF,TGTGCCAGCAGTGAATCTACTAGCGGGAGAAGGTATGAGCAGTTCTTC
TRBV19,TRBD1,NA,TRBJ1-5,CASTPRGQGSQPQHF,TGTGCCAGTACCCCTCGGGGACAGGGGTCGCAGCCCCAGCATTTT
TRBV11-2,NA,NA,TRBJ2-7,CASSTSSYEQYF,TGTGCCAGCAGTACTAGTTCCTACGAGCAGTACTTC
TRBV7-2,NA,NA,TRBJ1-3,CASSPRSALASSGNTIYF,TGTGCCAGCAGCCCCAGATCGGCACTCGCAAGCTCTGGAAACACCATATATTTT
TRBV5-4,TRBD2,NA,TRBJ2-3,CASSLAGREVTDTQYF,TGTGCCAGCAGCTTGGCCGGGAGGGAAGTGACAGATACGCAGTATTTT
TRBV19,TRBD2,NA,TRBJ2-1,CASRKRGFGYEQFF,TGTGCCAGTAGGAAGCGGGGGTTTGGATATGAGCAGTTCTTC
TRBV6-1,NA,NA,TRBJ1-2,CASSGQIGNYGYTF,TGTGCCAGCAGTGGACAGATTGGGAACTATGGCTACACCTTC
TRBV28,NA,NA,TRBJ1-1,CASSLSWADAFF,TGTGCCAGCAGTTTATCGTGGGCGGATGCTTTCTTT
TRBV5-1,TRBD2,NA,TRBJ2-7,CASSLGASGSVYEQYF,TGCGCCAGCAGCTTGGGAGCTAGCGGGAGTGTCTACGAGCAGTACTTC
TRBV20-1,NA,NA,TRBJ1-2,CSARDNYGYTF,TGCAGTGCTAGAGATAACTATGGCTACACCTTC
TRBV19,NA,once,TRBJ2-7,CASTSIPCPGPPYEQYF,TGTGCCAGTACCTCAATTCCCTGCCCCGGACCGCCCTACGAGCAGTACTTC
TRBV28,TRBD1,NA,TRBJ1-4,CASSLGMRTGAEKLFF,TGTGCCAGCAGTTTGGGGATGCGGACAGGGGCCGAAAAACTGTTTTTT
TRBV9,NA,once,TRBJ2-3,CASSVDQGADTQYF,TGTGCCAGCAGCGTAGACCAGGGCGCAGATACGCAGTATTTT
TRBV9,NA,NA,TRBJ1-1,CASSVGTGARTEAFF,TGTGCCAGCAGCGTAGGAACGGGGGCTCGCACTGAAGCTTTCTTT
TRBV5-1,TRBD2,NA,TRBJ2-1,CASSYQTSENEQFF,TGCGCCAGCAGCTACCAGACTAGCGAGAATGAGCAGTTCTTC
TRBV18,TRBD1,NA,TRBJ1-1,CASSPLSRGREAFF,TGTGCCAGCTCACCACTTTCGAGGGGGCGCGAGGCTTTCTTT
TRBV2,NA,NA,TRBJ2-1,CASSEEGVTYNEQFF,TGTGCCAGCAGTGAAGAGGGGGTTACTTACAATGAGCAGTTCTTC
TRBV28,NA,NA,TRBJ1-5,CASSTKPQHF,TGTGCCAGCAGTACGAAGCCCCAGCATTTT
TRBV7-9,NA,NA,TRBJ2-3,CASSYRPGFLTDTQYF,TGTGCCAGCAGCTATAGGCCAGGGTTTCTCACAGATACGCAGTATTTT
TRBV6-1,TRBD2,once,TRBJ2-7,CASRVTSGTYEQYF,TGTGCCAGCAGAGTGACTAGCGGGACTTACGAGCAGTACTTC
TRBV7-3,NA,NA,TRBJ2-1,CASSSFPYNEQFF,TGTGCCAGCAGCTCCTTCCCGTACAATGAGCAGTTCTTC
TRBV5-1,TRBD1,NA,TRBJ2-7,CASSPGTASSGYF,TGCGCCAGCAGCCCCGGGACAGCCTCCTCCGGGTACTTC
TRBV7-2,TRBD2,NA,TRBJ2-7,CASSSSGRGFYEQYF,TGTGCCAGCAGCTCGAGCGGGAGGGGGTTCTACGAGCAGTACTTC
TRBV6-5,NA,NA,TRBJ1-1,CASSSFKTRTEAFF,TGTGCCAGCAGTTCGTTTAAGACGCGCACTGAAGCTTTCTTT
TRBV6-5,NA,NA,TRBJ1-1,CASSYSRGGGEAFF,TGTGCCAGCAGTTACTCGCGAGGGGGAGGTGAAGCTTTCTTT
TRBV7-8,TRBD2,NA,TRBJ2-7,CASSLRGVGGRTSGRAYEQYF,TGTGCCAGCAGCTTACGTGGGGTAGGGGGGCGGACTAGCGGGAGGGCCTACGAGCAGTACTTC
TRBV18,NA,NA,TRBJ2-3,CASSPLDSTDTQYF,TGTGCCAGCTCACCGCTGGACAGCACAGATACGCAGTATTTT
TRBV28,TRBD2,NA,TRBJ2-3,CASTAGGRGGTDTQYF,TGTGCCAGCACCGCGGGAGGGCGGGGTGGCACAGATACGCAGTATTTT
TRBV6-4,NA,NA,TRBJ2-3,CASSHGTDTQYF,TGTGCCAGCAGTCACGGGACAGATACGCAGTATTTT
TRBV2,NA,NA,TRBJ1-1,CASSVSGVAAAEAFF,TGTGCCAGCAGTGTAAGTGGAGTGGCCGCAGCTGAAGCTTTCTTT
TRBV18,TRBD1,NA,TRBJ1-1,CASSALTGGNTEAFF,TGTGCCAGCTCAGCACTTACAGGGGGAAACACTGAAGCTTTCTTT
TRBV29-1,NA,NA,TRBJ1-1,CSVGLGHGNTEAFF,TGCAGCGTTGGTCTGGGACACGGGAACACTGAAGCTTTCTTT
TRBV19,TRBD2,NA,TRBJ2-7,CASSIEGTSGTYEQYF,TGTGCCAGTAGTATAGAAGGGACTAGCGGGACCTACGAGCAGTACTTC
TRBV28,TRBD1,NA,TRBJ2-5,CASSLGTGEGETQYF,TGTGCCAGCAGTTTAGGGACAGGGGAAGGGGAGACCCAGTACTTC
TRBV7-9,TRBD1,NA,TRBJ2-7,CASSLRQGVYEQYF,TGTGCCAGCAGCCTGAGACAGGGGGTCTACGAGCAGTACTTC
TRBV5-1,NA,NA,TRBJ2-5,CASSDALGSETQYF,TGCGCCAGCAGCGACGCACTAGGATCGGAGACCCAGTACTTC
TRBV28,TRBD1,few,TRBJ1-5,CASSLGGTGSVWPQHF,TGTGCCAGCAGTTTAGGGGGGACAGGGAGTGTATGGCCCCAGCATTTT
TRBV7-6,NA,once,TRBJ2-2,CASSFGQRNTGELFF,TGTGCCAGCAGCTTTGGCCAGAGGAACACCGGGGAGCTGTTTTTT
TRBV5-1,TRBD1,NA,TRBJ1-1,CASTLRPTGAMNTEAFF,TGCGCCAGCACCTTACGCCCTACAGGGGCGATGAACACTGAAGCTTTCTTT
TRBV5-1,TRBD2,NA,TRBJ2-2,CASSHTSGSLGELFF,TGCGCCAGCAGCCATACTAGCGGGAGTTTGGGGGAGCTGTTTTTT
TRBV2,TRBD2,NA,TRBJ2-1,CAGREGVYNEQFF,TGTGCCGGCCGGGAGGGCGTCTACAATGAGCAGTTCTTC
TRBV15,NA,NA,TRBJ1-1,CATSRARVAEAFF,TGTGCCACCAGCAGAGCAAGGGTGGCCGAAGCTTTCTTT
TRBV7-9,TRBD1,NA,TRBJ2-4,CASSLWAGQGYKNIQYF,TGTGCCAGCAGCTTGTGGGCGGGACAGGGGTACAAAAACATTCAGTACTTC
TRBV19,NA,NA,TRBJ1-5,CASRSSPGIPQPQHF,TGTGCCAGTAGAAGTTCGCCCGGGATTCCTCAGCCCCAGCATTTT
TRBV11-2,TRBD2,NA,TRBJ2-2,CASSRGTSGLDTGELFF,TGTGCCAGCAGCCGGGGGACTAGCGGCCTGGACACCGGGGAGCTGTTTTTT
TRBV7-2,NA,NA,TRBJ2-7,CASSQGPIGSYEQYF,TGTGCCAGCAGTCAAGGCCCCATAGGATCCTACGAGCAGTACTTC
TRBV7-2,TRBD2,once,TRBJ2-7,CASSSGTSVYEQYF,TGTGCCAGCAGCTCGGGGACTAGCGTCTACGAGCAGTACTTC